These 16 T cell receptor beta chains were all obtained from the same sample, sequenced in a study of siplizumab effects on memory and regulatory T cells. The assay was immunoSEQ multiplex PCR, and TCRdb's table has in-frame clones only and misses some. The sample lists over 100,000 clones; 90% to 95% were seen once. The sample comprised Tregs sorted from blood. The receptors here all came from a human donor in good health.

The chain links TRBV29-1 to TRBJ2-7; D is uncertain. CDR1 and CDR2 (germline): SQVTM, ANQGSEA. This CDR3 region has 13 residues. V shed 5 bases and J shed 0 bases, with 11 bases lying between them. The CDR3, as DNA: TGCAGCGTTTATAATAGTATCTCCTACGAGCAGTACTTC. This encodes CSVYNSISYEQYF.

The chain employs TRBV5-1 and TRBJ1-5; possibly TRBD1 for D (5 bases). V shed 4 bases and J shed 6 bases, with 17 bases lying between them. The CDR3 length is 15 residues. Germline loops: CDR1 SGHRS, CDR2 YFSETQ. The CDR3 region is CASSPGGQNGQPQHF. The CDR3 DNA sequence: TGCGCCAGCAGCCCCGGGGGTCAAAATGGTCAGCCCCAGCATTTT.

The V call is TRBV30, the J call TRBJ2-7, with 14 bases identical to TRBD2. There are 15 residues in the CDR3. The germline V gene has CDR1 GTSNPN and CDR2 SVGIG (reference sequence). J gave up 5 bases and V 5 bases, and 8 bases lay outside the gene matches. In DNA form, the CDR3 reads TGTGCCTGGGGGGGGACTAGCGGGAGTAGGGACGAGCAGTACTTC. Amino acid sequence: CAWGGTSGSRDEQYF.

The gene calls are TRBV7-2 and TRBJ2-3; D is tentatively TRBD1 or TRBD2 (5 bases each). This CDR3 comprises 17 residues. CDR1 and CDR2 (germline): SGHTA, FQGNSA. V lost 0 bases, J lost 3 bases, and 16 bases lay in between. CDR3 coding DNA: TGTGCCAGCAGCTTAGCCCCCCGGGGCGTGAAAACAGATACGCAGTATTTT. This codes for CASSLAPRGVKTDTQYF.

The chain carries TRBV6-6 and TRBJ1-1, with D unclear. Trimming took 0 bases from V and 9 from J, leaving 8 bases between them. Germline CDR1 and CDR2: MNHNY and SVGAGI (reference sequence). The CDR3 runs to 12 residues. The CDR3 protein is CASSYSTEKAFF. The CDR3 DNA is TGTGCCAGCAGTTACTCGACCGAGAAAGCTTTCTTT.

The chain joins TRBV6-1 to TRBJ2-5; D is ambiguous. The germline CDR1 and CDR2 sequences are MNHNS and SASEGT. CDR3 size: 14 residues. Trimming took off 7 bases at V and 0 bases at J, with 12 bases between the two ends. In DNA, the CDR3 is TGTGCCAGCAAGAGATCGCAGTACCAAGAGACCCAGTACTTC. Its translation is CASKRSQYQETQYF.

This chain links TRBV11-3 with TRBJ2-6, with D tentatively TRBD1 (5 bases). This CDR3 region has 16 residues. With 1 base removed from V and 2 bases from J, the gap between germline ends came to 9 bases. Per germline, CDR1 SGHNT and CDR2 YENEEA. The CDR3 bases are TGTGCCAGCAGCTTAGGGTCAGGGACTGGGGCCAACGTCCTGACTTTC. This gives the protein CASSLGSGTGANVLTF. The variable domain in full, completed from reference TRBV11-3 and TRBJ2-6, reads EAGVVQSPRYKIIEKKQPVAFWCNPISGHNTLYWYLQNLGQGPELLIRYENEEAVDDSQLPKDRFSAERLKGVDSTLKIQPAELGDSAVYLCASSLGSGTGANVLTFGAGSRLTVL.

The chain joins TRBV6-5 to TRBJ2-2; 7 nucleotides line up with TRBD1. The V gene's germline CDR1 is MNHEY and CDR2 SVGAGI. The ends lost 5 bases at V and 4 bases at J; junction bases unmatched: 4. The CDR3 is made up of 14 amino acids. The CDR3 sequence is CASSGDRLTGELFF. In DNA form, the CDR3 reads TGTGCCAGCAGTGGGGACAGACTCACCGGGGAGCTGTTTTTT.

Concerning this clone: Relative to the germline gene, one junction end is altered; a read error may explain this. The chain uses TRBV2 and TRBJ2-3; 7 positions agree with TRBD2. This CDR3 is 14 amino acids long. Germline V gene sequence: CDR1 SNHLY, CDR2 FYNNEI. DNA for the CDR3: TGTGCCACCAGTAGGAGTGGCGGGGGAGATACGCAGTATTTT. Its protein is CATSRSGGGDTQYF.

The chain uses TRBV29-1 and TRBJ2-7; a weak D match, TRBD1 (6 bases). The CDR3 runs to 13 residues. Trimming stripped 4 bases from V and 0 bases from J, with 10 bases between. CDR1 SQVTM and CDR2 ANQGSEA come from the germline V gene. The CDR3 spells CSVGTGFSYEQYF. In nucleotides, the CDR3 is TGCAGCGTTGGTACAGGGTTCTCCTACGAGCAGTACTTC.

CDR3 bases: TGTGCCAGTAGTATTCGGTGGGAGGAGACCCAGTACTTC. It yields the protein CASSIRWEETQYF. The chain links TRBV19 to TRBJ2-5, with D possibly being TRBD2 (5 bases). The CDR3 is 13 residues long. The ends were cut back, 3 bases at V and 5 bases at J, with 10 bases in the middle. Per germline, CDR1 LNHDA and CDR2 SQIVND (reference sequence).

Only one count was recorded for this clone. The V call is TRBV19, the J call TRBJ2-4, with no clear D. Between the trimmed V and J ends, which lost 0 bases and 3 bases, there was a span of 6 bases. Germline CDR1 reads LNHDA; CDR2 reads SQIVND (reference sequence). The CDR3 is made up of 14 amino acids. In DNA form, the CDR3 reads TGTGCCAGTAGTATAGATCCGGACAAAAACATTCAGTACTTC. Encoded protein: CASSIDPDKNIQYF.

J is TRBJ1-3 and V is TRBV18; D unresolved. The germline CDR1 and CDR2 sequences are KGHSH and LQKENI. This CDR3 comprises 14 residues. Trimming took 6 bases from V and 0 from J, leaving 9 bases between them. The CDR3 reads CASSPNLSGNTIYF. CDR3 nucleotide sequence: TGTGCCAGCTCTCCGAACCTCTCTGGAAACACCATATATTTT.

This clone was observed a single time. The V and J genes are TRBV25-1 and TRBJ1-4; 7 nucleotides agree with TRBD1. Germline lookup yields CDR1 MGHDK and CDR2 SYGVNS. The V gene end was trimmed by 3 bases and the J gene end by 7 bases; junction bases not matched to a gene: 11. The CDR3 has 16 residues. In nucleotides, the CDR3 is TGTGCCAGCAGTGACACTTACAGGGGTTTGGTTGAAAAACTGTTTTTT. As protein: CASSDTYRGLVEKLFF.

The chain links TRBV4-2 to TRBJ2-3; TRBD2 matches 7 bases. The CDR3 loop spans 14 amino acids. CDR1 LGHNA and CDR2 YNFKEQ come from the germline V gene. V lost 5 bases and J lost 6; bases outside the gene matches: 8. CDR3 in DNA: TGTGCCAGCAGCGACCGGGGGGTGGAGGATACGCAGTATTTT. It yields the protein CASSDRGVEDTQYF.

In nucleotides, the CDR3 is TGTGCCAGCAGCTTGGGCACAAACACTGAAGCTTTCTTT. Protein sequence: CASSLGTNTEAFF. The chain recombines TRBV7-8 with TRBJ1-1; unclear D gene. The CDR3 spans 13 residues. Germline V lookup: CDR1 SGHVS, CDR2 FQNEAQ. The V and J ends lost 3 bases and 2 bases respectively, with 7 bases between them.